Listed here are 4 T cell receptor beta chains from one sample, sequenced in a study of blood T cells in healthy people across ages. PCR was performed a second time for about 7 to 12 cycles using a sample-barcoded 5' primer and a J-beta primer mix. TCRdb analysed the 5' RACE reads with MiXCR anew, one entry per CDR3 protein. Of approximately 800,000 distinct CDR3 sequences in the sample, roughly 64% are singletons; the top ten hold approximately 23%. Sequenced sample: blood. The receptor set was obtained from a man aged 30 to 45 in good health.

The rearrangement joins TRBV19 to TRBJ2-5; no definite D call. The J call may not be correct, given that the DNA end is closer to TRBJ2-7. From germline, CDR1 is LNHDA and CDR2 SQIVND (reference sequence). The CDR3 covers 11 residues. The CDR3: CASSILDEQYF. For the CDR3, the DNA is TGTGCCAGTAGTATCCTAGACGAGCAGTACTTC.

This chain connects TRBV3-1 to TRBJ2-1, with D uncertain. The J call may be mistaken, given a closer DNA end match to TRBJ2-7. CDR1 and CDR2 (germline): LGHDT, YNNKEL (reference sequence). The CDR3 length is 16 residues. The CDR3 is CASSAEFASRYNEQYF. CDR3 sequence (DNA): TGTGCCAGCAGCGCCGAGTTTGCGTCCAGATACAATGAGCAGTACTTC.

This clonotype was recorded a few times. The chain carries TRBV20-1 and TRBJ2-7; perhaps TRBD2 as D (6 bases). CDR3 length equals 14 residues. CDR1 and CDR2 (germline): DFQATT, SNEGSKA (reference sequence). V shed 4 bases and J shed 1 base, with 14 bases lying between them. The CDR3 here is CSAIRDSPSYEQYF. The CDR3 DNA reads as TGCAGTGCTATCCGGGACTCCCCATCCTACGAGCAGTACTTC.

This clonotype was seen only a few times. J is TRBJ1-2 and V is TRBV9, with 7 bases aligning to TRBD1. V gave up 3 bases and J gave up 8 bases; unmatched junction bases: 7. This CDR3 is 13 amino acids long. From germline, CDR1 is SGDLS and CDR2 YYNGEE. The CDR3 loop reads CASSEQGRGGYTF. The CDR3 region has the DNA TGTGCCAGCAGCGAACAGGGGAGGGGAGGCTACACCTTC.